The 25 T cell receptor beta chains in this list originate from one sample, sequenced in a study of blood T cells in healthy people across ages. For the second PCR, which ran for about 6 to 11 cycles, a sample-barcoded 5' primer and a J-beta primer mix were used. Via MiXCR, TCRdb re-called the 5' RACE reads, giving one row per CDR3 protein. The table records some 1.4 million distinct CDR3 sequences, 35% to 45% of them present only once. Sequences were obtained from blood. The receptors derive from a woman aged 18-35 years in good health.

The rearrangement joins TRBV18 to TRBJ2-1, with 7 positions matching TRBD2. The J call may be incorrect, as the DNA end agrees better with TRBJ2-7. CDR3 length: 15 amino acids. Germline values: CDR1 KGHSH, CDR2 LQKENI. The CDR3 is CASSPPASGYNEQYF. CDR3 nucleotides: TGTGCCAGCTCACCACCGGCTAGCGGCTACAATGAGCAGTACTTC.

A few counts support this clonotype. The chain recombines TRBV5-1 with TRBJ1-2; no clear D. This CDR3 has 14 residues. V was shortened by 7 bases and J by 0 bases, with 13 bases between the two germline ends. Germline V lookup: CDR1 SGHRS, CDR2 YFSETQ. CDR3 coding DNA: TGCGCCAGCTTTGACGGAGGAGCTAACTATGGCTACACCTTC. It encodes CASFDGGANYGYTF.

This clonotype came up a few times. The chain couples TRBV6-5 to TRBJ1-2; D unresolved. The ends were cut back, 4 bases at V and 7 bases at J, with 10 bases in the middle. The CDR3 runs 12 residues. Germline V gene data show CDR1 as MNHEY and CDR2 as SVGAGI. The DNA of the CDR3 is TGTGCCAGCAGTTCCGCAGATTTTGGCTACACCTTC. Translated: CASSSADFGYTF.

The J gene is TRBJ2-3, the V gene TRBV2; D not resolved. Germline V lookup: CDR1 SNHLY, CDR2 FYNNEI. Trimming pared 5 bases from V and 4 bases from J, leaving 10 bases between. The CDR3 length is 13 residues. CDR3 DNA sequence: TGTGCCAGCAGTCCAACGCCCGCAGATACGCAGTATTTT. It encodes CASSPTPADTQYF.

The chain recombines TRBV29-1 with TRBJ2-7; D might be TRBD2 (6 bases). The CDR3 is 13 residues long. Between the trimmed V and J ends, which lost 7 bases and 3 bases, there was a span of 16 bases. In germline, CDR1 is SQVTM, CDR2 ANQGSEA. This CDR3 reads CSGGFGGFYEQYF. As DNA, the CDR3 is TGCAGCGGGGGATTTGGAGGGTTCTACGAGCAGTACTTC.

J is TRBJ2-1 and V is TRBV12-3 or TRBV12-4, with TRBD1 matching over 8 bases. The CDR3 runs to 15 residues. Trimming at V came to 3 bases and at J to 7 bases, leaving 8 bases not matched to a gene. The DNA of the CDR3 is TGTGCCAGCAGTTTGTCAGGGGGCAGAGGGAATGAGCAGTTCTTC. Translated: CASSLSGGRGNEQFF.

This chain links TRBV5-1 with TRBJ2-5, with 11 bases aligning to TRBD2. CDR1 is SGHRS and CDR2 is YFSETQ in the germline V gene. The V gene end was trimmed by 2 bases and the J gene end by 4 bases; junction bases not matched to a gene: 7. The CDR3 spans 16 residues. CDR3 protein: CASSLALAGAAETQYF. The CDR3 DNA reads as TGCGCCAGCAGCTTAGCACTAGCGGGAGCCGCAGAGACCCAGTACTTC.

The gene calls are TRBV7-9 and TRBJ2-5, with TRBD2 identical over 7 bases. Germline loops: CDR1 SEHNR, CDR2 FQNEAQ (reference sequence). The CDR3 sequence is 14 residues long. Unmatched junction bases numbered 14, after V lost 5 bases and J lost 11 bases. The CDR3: CASSPKGGRPEQYF. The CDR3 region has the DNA TGTGCCAGCAGCCCAAAGGGAGGGCGTCCTGAGCAGTACTTC.

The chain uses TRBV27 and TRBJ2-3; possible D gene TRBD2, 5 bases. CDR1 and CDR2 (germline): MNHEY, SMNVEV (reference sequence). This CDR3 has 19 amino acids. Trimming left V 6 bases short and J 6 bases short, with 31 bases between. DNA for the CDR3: TGTGCCAGCAGCGCCGTGGAGGTTGGGTTTCGAGTGGCACAGGATACGCAGTATTTT. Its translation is CASSAVEVGFRVAQDTQYF.

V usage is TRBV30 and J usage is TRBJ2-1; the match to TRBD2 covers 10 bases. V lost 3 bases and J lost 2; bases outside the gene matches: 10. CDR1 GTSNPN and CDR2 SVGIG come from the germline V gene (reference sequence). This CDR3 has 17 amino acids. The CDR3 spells CAWRRLAGATAYNEQFF. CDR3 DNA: TGTGCCTGGAGGCGTCTAGCGGGGGCCACTGCCTACAATGAGCAGTTCTTC.

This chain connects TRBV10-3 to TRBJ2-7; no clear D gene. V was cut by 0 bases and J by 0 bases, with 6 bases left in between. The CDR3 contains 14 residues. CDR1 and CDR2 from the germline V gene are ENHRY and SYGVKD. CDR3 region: CAISESYSSYEQYF. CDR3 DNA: TGTGCCATCAGTGAGTCCTACAGCTCCTACGAGCAGTACTTC.

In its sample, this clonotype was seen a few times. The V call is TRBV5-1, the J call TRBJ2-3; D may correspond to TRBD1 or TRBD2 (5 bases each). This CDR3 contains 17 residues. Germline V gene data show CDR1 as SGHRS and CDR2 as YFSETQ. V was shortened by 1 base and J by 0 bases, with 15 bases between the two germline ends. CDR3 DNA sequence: TGCGCCAGCAGCTTGAAGTCACCGGGGCTTAGCACAGATACGCAGTATTTT. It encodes CASSLKSPGLSTDTQYF.

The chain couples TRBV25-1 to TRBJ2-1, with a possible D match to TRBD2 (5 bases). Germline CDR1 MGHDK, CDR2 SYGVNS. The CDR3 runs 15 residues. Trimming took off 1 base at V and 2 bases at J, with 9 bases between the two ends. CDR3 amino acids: CASSESKRPYNEQFF. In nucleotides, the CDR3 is TGTGCCAGCAGTGAATCGAAGCGGCCCTACAATGAGCAGTTCTTC.

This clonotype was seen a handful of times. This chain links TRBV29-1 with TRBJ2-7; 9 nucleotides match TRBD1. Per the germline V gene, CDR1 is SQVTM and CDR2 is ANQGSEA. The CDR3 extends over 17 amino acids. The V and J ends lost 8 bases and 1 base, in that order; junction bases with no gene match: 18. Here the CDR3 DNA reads TGCAGCTTCCAGACAGGGGGATTTCCTGGAGGATCCTACGAGCAGTACTTC. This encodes CSFQTGGFPGGSYEQYF.

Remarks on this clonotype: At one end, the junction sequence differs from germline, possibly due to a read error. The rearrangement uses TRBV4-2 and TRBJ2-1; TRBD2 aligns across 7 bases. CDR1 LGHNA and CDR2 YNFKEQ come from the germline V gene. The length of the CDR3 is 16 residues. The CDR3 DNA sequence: TGCGCCAGCAGCCAAGATCTGGCTAGCGGCACAGATGAGCAGTTCTTC. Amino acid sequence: CASSQDLASGTDEQFF.

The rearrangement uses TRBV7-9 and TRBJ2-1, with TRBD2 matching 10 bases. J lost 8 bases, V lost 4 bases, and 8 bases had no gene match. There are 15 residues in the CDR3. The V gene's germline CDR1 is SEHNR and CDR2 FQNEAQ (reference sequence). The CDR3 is CASSYQRGLAYEQFF. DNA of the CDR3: TGTGCCAGCAGCTACCAACGGGGACTAGCGTATGAGCAGTTCTTC.

CDR3 loop: CASSLRFAYEQYF. DNA of the CDR3: TGTGCCAGCAGCTTGCGTTTTGCCTACGAGCAGTACTTC. The genes are TRBV5-6 and TRBJ2-7, with D uncertain. From germline, CDR1 is SGHDT and CDR2 YYEEEE. This CDR3 has 13 amino acids. Trimming left V 1 base short and J 2 bases short, with 7 bases between.

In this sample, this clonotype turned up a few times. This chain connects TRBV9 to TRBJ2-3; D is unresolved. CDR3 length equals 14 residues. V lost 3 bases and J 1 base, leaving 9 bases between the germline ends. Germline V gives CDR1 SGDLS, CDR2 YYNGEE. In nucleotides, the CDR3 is TGTGCCAGCAGCGGGCAGGTTGGCACAGATACGCAGTATTTT. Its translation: CASSGQVGTDTQYF.

The CDR3 coding sequence is TGTGCCAGCAGTCACCGGGATACCTACAATGAGCAGTTCTTC. Its translation: CASSHRDTYNEQFF. The rearrangement uses TRBV28 and TRBJ2-1, with D possibly being TRBD2 (5 bases). The CDR3 extends over 14 amino acids. Per germline, CDR1 MDHEN and CDR2 SYDVKM. Between the trimmed V and J ends, which lost 5 bases and 2 bases, there was a span of 10 bases.

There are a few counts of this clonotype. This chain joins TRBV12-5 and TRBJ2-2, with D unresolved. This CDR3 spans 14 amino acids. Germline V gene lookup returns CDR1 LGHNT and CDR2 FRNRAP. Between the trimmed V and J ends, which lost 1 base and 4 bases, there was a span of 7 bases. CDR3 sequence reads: CASGLGVGTGELFF. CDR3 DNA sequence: TGTGCTAGTGGTTTGGGTGTTGGCACCGGGGAGCTGTTTTTT.

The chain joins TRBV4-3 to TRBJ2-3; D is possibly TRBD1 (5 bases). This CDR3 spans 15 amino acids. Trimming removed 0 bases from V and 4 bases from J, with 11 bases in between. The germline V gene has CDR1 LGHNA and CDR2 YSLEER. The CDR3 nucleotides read TGCGCCAGCAGCCAAGAAGCAGGGTTTGCAGATACGCAGTATTTT. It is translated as CASSQEAGFADTQYF.

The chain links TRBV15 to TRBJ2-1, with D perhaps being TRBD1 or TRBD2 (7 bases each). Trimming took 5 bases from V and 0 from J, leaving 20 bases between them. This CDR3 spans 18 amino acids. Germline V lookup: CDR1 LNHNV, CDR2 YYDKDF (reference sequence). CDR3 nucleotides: TGTGCCACCAGCTCCCCCGCCAGGGGGGGGAGCTCCTACAATGAGCAGTTCTTC. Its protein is CATSSPARGGSSYNEQFF.

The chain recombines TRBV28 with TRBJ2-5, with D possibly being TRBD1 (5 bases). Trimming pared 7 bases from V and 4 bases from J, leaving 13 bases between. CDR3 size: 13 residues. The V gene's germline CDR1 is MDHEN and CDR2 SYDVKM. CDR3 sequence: CASNRVRGETQYF. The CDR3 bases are TGTGCCAGCAATAGGGTTAGGGGAGAGACCCAGTACTTC. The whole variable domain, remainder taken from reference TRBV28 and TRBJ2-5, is DVKVTQSSRYLVKRTGEKVFLECVQDMDHENMFWYRQDPGLGLRLIYFSYDVKMKEKGDIPEGYSVSREKKERFSLILESASTNQTSMYLCASNRVRGETQYFGPGTRLLVL.

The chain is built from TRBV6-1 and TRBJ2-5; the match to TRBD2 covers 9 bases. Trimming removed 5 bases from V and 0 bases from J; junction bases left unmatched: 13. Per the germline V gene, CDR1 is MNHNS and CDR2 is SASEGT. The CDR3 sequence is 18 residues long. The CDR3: CASSLGGTSREYQETQYF. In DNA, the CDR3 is TGTGCCAGCAGTCTCGGCGGGACTAGCCGAGAGTACCAAGAGACCCAGTACTTC.

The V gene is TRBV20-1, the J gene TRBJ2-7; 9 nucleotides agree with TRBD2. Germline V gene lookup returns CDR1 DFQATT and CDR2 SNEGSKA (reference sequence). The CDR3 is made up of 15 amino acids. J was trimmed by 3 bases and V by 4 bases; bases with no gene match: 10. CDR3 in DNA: TGCAGTGCTAAGCTAGCGGGAAAGGGGGACTACGAGCAGTACTTC. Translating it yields CSAKLAGKGDYEQYF.